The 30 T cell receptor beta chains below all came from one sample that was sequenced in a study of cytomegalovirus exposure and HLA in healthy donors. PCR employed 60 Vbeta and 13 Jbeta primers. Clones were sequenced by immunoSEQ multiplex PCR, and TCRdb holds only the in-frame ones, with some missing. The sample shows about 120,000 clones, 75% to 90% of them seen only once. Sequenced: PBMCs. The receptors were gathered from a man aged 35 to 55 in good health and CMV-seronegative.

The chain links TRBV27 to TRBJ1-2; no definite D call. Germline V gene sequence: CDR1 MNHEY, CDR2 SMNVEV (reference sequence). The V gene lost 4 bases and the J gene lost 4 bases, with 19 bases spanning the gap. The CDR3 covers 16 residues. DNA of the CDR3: TGTGCCAGCAGTTCCACCGAACTAGCTCTAGTCTATGGCTACACCTTC. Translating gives CASSSTELALVYGYTF.

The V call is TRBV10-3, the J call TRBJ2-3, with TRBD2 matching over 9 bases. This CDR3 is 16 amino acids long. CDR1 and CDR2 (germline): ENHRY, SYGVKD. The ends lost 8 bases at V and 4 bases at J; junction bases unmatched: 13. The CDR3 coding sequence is TGTGCCATCGCTAGAGGGCGGGGGGGCGGTGCAGATACGCAGTATTTT. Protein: CAIARGRGGGADTQYF.

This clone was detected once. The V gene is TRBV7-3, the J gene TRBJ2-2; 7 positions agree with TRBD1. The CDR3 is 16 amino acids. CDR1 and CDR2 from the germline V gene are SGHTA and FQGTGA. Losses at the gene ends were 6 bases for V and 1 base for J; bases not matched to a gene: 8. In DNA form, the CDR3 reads TGTGCCAGCAGGCGCAACAGGGGATTGAACACCGGGGAGCTGTTTTTT. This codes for CASRRNRGLNTGELFF.

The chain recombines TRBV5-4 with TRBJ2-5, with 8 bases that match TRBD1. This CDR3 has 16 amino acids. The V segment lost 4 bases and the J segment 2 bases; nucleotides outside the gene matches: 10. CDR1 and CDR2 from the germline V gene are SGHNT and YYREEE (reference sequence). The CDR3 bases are TGTGCCAGCAGCAGGGCGGGGACAGGTCAACAAGAGACCCAGTACTTC. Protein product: CASSRAGTGQQETQYF.

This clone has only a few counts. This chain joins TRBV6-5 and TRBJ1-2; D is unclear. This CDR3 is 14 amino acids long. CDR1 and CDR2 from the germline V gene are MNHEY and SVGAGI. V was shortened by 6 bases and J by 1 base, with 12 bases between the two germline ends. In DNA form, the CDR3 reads TGTGCCAGCAGCCCGGGGAAGAATAACTATGGCTACACCTTC. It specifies CASSPGKNNYGYTF.

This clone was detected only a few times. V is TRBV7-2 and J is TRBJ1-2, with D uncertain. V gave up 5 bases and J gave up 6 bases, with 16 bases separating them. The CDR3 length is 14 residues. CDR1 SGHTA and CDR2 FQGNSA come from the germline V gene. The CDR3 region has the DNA TGTGCCAGCAGCGCCGGAGTAGGACTTAATGGCTACACCTTC. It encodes CASSAGVGLNGYTF.

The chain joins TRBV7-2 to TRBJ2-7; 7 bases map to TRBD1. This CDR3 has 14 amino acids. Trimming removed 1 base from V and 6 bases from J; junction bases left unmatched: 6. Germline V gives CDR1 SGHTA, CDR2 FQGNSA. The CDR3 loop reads CASSLGQGGAEQYF. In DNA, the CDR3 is TGTGCCAGCAGCTTAGGTCAAGGGGGCGCCGAGCAGTACTTC.

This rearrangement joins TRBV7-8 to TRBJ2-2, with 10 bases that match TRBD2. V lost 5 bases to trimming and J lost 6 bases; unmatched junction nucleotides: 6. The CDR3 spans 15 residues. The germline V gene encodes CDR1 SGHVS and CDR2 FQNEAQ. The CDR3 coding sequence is TGTGCCAGCAGCCCTCTAGCGGGAGTAGCCGGGGAGCTGTTTTTT. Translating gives CASSPLAGVAGELFF.

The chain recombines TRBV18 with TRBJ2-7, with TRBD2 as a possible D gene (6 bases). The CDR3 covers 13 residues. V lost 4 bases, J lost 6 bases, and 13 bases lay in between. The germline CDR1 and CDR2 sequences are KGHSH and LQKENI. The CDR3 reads CASSLGERVEQYF. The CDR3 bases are TGTGCCAGCTCACTTGGGGAGCGGGTCGAGCAGTACTTC.

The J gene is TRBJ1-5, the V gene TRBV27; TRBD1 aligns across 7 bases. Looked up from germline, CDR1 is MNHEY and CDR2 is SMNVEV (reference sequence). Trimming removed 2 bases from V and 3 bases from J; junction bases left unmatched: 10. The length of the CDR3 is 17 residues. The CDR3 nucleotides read TGTGCCAGCAGTTTAGCCGGGACAGCCGGACACAATCAGCCCCAGCATTTT. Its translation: CASSLAGTAGHNQPQHF.

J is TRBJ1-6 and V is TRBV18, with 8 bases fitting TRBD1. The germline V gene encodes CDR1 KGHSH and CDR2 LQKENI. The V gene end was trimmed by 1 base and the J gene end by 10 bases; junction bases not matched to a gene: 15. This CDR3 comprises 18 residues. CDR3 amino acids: CASSPLKAGGANQSPLHF. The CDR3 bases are TGTGCCAGCTCACCACTCAAGGCAGGGGGCGCGAATCAGTCACCCCTCCACTTT.

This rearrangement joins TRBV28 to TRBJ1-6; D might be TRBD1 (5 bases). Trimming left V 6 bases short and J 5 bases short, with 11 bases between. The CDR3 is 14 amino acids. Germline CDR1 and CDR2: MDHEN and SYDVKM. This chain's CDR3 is CASRPGPDNSPLHF. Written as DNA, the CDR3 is TGTGCCAGCAGGCCAGGGCCTGATAATTCACCCCTCCACTTT.

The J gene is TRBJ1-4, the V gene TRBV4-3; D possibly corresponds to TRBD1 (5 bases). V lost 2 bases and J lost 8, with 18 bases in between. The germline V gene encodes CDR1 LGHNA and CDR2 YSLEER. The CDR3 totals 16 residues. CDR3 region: CASSQRVTVPSEKLFF. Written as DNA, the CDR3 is TGCGCCAGCAGCCAAAGGGTGACAGTCCCTTCGGAAAAACTGTTTTTT.

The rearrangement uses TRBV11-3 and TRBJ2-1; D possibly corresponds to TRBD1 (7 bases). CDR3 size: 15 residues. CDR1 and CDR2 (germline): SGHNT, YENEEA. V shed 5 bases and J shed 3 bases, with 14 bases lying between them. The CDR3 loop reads CASSRGGDSYNEQFF. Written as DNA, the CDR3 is TGTGCCAGCAGCCGAGGCGGGGACAGCTACAATGAGCAGTTCTTC.

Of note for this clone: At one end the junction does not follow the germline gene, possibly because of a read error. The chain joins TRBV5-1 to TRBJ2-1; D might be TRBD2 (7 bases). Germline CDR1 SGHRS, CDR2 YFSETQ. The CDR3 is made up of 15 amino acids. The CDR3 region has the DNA TGCGCCAGCAGCTTGAGGGGGGGCTCCCACAATGAGCAGTTCTTC. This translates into CASSLRGGSHNEQFF.

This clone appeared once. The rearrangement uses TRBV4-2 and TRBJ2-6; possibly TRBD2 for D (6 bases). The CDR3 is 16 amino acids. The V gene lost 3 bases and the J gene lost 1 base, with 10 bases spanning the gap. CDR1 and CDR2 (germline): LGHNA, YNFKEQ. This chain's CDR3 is CASSQIRGSGANVLTF. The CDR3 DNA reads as TGTGCCAGCAGCCAGATACGGGGGTCTGGGGCCAACGTCCTGACTTTC.

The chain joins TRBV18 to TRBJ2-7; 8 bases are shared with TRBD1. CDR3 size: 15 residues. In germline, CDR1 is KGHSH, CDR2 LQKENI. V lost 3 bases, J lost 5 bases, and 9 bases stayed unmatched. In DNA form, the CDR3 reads TGTGCCAGCTCACCCCCCGGACAGGGTTGGGACGAGCAGTACTTC. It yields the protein CASSPPGQGWDEQYF.

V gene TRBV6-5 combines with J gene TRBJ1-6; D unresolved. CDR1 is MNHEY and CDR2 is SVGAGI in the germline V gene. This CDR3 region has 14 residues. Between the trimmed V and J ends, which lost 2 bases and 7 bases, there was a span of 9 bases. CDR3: CASSYGQSNSPLHF. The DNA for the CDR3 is TGTGCCAGCAGTTACGGGCAGTCCAATTCACCCCTCCACTTT.

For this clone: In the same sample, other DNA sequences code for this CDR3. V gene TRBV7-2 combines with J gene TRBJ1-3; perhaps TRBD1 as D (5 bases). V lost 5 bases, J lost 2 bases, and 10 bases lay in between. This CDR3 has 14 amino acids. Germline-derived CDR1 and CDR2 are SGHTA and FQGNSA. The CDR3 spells CASSLEGPGNTIYF. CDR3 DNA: TGTGCCAGCAGCCTGGAGGGGCCTGGAAACACCATATATTTT.

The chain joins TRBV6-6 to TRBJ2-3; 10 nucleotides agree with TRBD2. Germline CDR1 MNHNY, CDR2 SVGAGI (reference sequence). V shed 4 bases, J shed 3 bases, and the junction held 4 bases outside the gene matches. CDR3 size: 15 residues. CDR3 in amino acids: CASSSASGSTDTQYF. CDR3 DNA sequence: TGTGCCAGCAGTTCTGCTAGCGGGAGTACAGATACGCAGTATTTT.

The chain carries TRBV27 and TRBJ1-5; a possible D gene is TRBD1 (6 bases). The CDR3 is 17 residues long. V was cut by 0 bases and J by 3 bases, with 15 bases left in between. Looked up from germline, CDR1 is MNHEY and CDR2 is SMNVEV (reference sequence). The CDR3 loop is CASSLSYDRRINQPQHF. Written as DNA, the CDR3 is TGTGCCAGCAGTTTATCTTACGACAGGAGAATCAATCAGCCCCAGCATTTT.

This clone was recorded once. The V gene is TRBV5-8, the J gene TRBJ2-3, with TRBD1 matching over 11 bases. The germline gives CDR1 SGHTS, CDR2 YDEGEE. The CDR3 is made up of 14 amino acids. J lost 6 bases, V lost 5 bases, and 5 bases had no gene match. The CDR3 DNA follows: TGTGCCAGCAGTGAGGACAGGGGGCAGGATACGCAGTATTTT. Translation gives CASSEDRGQDTQYF.

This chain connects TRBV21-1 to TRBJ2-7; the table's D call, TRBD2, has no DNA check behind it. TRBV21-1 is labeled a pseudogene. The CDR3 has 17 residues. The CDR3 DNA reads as TGTGCCAGCAGCAAAAGGGGCCGGCCCCGGGAGGGGTACGAGCAGTACTTC. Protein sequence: CASSKRGRPREGYEQYF.

The CDR3 DNA is TGTGCCAGCAGTTACCAAAGGGAGTACACTGAAGCTTTCTTT. It specifies CASSYQREYTEAFF. The chain joins TRBV6-5 to TRBJ1-1, with D unclear. With 2 bases removed from V and 3 bases from J, the gap between germline ends came to 10 bases. Looked up from germline, CDR1 is MNHEY and CDR2 is SVGAGI. This CDR3 has 14 amino acids.

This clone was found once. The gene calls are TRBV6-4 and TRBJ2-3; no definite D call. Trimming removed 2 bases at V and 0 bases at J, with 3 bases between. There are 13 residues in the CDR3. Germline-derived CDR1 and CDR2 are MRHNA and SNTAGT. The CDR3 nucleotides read TGTGCCAGCAGTGACCAAAGCACAGATACGCAGTATTTT. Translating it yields CASSDQSTDTQYF.

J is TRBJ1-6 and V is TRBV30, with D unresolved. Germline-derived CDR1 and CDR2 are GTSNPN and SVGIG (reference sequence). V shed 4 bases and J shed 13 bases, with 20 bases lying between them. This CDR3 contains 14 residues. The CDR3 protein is CAWTPGEGWAPLHF. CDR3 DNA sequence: TGTGCCTGGACTCCCGGGGAAGGGTGGGCGCCCCTCCACTTT.

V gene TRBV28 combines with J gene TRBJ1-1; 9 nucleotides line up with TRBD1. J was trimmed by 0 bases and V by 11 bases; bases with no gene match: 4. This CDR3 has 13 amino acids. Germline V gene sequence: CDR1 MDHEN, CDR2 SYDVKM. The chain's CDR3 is CAGQGTMNTEAFF. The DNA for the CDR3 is TGTGCCGGACAGGGGACTATGAACACTGAAGCTTTCTTT.

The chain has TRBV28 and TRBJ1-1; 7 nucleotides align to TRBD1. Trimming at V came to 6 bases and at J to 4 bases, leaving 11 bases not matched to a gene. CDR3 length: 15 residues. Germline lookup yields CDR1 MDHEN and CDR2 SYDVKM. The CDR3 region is CASRPGQFSLTEAFF. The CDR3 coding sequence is TGTGCCAGCAGACCGGGACAGTTCTCCCTCACTGAAGCTTTCTTT.

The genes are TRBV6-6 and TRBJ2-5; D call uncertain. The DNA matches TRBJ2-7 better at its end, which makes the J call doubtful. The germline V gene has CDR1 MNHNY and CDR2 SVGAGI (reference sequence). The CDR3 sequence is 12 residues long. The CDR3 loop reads CASSLTNYEQYF. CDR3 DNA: TGTGCCAGCAGTCTAACAAACTACGAGCAGTACTTC.

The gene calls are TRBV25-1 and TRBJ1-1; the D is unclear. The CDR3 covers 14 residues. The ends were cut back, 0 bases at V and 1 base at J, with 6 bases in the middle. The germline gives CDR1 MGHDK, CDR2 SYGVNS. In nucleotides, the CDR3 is TGTGCCAGCAGTGAATATGCGGGGAACACTGAAGCTTTCTTT. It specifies CASSEYAGNTEAFF.